The T cell receptor (beta chain) under discussion was sequenced for a study of cytomegalovirus exposure and HLA in healthy donors. The CDR3 has 14 residues. Primers: 60 Vbeta forward and 13 Jbeta reverse. TCRdb keeps only in-frame clones here, not all; method: immunoSEQ multiplex PCR. The repertoire holds more than 100,000 clones, 70% to 75% seen once, with over 3.5% in the top ten. This clone appeared a few times. This clonotype originated in a woman between 40 and 50 years old in good health and CMV-seronegative. The chain links TRBV21-1 to TRBJ2-1; the D call of TRBD2 is as the table states it, not checked on the DNA. TRBV21-1 is classified as a pseudogene. The sample comprised PBMCs. The CDR3 is CASRGGAAYNEQFF. CDR3 nucleotides: TGTGCCAGCCGGGGGGGGGCCGCCTACAATGAGCAGTTCTTC.